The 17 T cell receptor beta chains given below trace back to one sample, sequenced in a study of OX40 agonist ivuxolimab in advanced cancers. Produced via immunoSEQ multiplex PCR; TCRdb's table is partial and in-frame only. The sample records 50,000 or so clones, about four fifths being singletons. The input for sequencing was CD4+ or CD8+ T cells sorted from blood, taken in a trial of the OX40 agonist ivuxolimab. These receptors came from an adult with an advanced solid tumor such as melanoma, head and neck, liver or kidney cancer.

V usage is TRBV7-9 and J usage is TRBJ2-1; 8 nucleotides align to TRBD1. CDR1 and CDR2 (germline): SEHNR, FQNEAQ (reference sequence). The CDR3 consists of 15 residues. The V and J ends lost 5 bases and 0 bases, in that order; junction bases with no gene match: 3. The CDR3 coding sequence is TGTGCCAGCAGCCGCGGACAGGGCTCCTACAATGAGCAGTTCTTC. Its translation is CASSRGQGSYNEQFF.

This CDR3 reads CASSLGQNYEQYF. DNA for the CDR3: TGTGCCAGCAGTTTAGGGCAGAACTACGAGCAGTACTTC. This chain connects TRBV28 to TRBJ2-7; D not resolved. Trimming took off 2 bases at V and 3 bases at J, with 8 bases between the two ends. Germline loops: CDR1 MDHEN, CDR2 SYDVKM. The CDR3 is 13 residues long. The whole variable domain, remainder taken from reference TRBV28 and TRBJ2-7, is DVKVTQSSRYLVKRTGEKVFLECVQDMDHENMFWYRQDPGLGLRLIYFSYDVKMKEKGDIPEGYSVSREKKERFSLILESASTNQTSMYLCASSLGQNYEQYFGPGTRLTVT.

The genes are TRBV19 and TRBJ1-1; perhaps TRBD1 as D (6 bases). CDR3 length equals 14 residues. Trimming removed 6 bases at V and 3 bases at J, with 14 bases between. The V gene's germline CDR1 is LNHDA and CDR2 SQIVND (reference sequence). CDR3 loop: CASRATGSYTEAFF. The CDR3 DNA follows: TGTGCCAGTAGGGCAACAGGGTCGTACACTGAAGCTTTCTTT.

CDR3 in amino acids: CASSYTLNAGADTQYF. Written as DNA, the CDR3 is TGTGCCAGCAGTTACACATTAAACGCCGGGGCAGATACGCAGTATTTT. The V call is TRBV6-6, the J call TRBJ2-3; tentatively, D is TRBD2 (5 bases). Trimming pared 2 bases from V and 4 bases from J, leaving 16 bases between. The germline V gene has CDR1 MNHNY and CDR2 SVGAGI (reference sequence). The CDR3 has 16 amino acids.

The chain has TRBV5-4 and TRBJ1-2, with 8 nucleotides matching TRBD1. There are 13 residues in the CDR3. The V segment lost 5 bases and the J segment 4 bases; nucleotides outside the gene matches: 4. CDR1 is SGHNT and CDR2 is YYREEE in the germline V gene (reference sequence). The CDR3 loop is CASSPGGGYGYTF. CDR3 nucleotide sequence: TGTGCCAGCAGTCCAGGGGGCGGCTATGGCTACACCTTC.

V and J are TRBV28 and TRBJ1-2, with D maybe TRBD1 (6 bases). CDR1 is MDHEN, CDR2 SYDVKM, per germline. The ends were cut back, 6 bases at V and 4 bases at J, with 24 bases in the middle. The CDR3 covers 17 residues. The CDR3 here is CASRSYGGAPNGYGYTF. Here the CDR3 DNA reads TGTGCCAGCAGATCATACGGGGGGGCACCGAACGGCTATGGCTACACCTTC.

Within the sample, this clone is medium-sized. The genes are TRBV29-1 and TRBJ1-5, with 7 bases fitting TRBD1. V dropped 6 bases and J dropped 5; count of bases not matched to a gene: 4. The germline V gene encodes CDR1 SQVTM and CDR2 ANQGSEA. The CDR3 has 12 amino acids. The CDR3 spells CSVRDRDQPQHF. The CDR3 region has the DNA TGCAGCGTACGCGACAGGGATCAGCCCCAGCATTTT.

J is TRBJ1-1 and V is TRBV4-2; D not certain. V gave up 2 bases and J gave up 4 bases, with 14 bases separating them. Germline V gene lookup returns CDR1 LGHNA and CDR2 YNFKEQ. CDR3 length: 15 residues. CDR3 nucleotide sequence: TGTGCCAGCAGCCAAAGGTACGGGGAGAGCACTGAAGCTTTCTTT. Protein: CASSQRYGESTEAFF.

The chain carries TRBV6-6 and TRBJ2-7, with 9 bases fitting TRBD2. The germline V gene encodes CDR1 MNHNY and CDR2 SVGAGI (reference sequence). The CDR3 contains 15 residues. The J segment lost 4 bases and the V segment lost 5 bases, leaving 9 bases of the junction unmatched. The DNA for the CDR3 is TGTGCCAGCAGTCGCAGCGGGAGGACTTTGTACGAGCAGTACTTC. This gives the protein CASSRSGRTLYEQYF.

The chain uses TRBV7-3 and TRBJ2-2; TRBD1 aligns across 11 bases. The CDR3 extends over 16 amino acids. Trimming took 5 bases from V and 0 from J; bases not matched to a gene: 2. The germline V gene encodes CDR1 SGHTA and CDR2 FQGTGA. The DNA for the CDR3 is TGTGCCAGCAGCCGGACAGGGGGCCCGAACACCGGGGAGCTGTTTTTT. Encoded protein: CASSRTGGPNTGELFF.

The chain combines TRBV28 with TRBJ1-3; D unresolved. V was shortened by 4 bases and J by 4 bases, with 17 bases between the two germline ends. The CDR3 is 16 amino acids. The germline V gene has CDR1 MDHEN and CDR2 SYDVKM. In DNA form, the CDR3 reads TGTGCCAGCAGTTCGATCCAGGCTCGGTTAGGAAACACCATATATTTT. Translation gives CASSSIQARLGNTIYF.

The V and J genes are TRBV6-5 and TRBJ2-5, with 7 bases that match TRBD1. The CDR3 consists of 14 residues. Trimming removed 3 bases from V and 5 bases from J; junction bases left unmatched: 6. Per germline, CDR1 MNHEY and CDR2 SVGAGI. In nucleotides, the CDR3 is TGTGCCAGCAGTTATCTACAGGGGCGGGAGACCCAGTACTTC. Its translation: CASSYLQGRETQYF.

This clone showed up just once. The CDR3 DNA sequence: TGTGCCAGCAGCAAAGTCGAAGAGCCTGGGGCAGAGCAAGAGACCCAGTACTTC. It is translated as CASSKVEEPGAEQETQYF. The genes are TRBV21-1 and TRBJ2-5; TRBD1 reflects the table's D call only, with no check against the DNA. TRBV21-1 is an annotated pseudogene. CDR3 size: 18 residues.

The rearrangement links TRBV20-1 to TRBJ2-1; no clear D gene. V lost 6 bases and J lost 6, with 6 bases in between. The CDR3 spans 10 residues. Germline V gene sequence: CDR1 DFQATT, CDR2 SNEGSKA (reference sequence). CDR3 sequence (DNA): TGCAGTGCGAAGGTCAATGAGCAGTTCTTC. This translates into CSAKVNEQFF.

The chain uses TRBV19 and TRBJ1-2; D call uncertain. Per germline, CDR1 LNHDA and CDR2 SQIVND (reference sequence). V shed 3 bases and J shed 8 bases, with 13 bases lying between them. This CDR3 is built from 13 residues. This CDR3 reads CASSIPPQGGYTF. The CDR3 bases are TGTGCCAGTAGTATCCCACCTCAAGGCGGCTACACCTTC. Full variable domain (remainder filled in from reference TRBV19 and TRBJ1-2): DGGITQSPKYLFRKEGQNVTLSCEQNLNHDAMYWYRQDPGQGLRLIYYSQIVNDFQKGDIAEGYSVSREKKESFPLTVTSAQKNPTAFYLCASSIPPQGGYTFGSGTRLTVV.

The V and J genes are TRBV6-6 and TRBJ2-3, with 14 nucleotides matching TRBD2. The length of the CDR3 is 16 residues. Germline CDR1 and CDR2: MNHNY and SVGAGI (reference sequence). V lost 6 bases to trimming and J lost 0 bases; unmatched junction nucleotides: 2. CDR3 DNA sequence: TGTGCCAGCAGCGGGACTAGCGGGAGCAGCACAGATACGCAGTATTTT. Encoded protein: CASSGTSGSSTDTQYF.

CDR3 nucleotides: TGTGCCACCAGCAGAGGTGGAGCGGGGGTAGGGTACGAGCAGTACTTC. Its protein product is CATSRGGAGVGYEQYF. The rearrangement uses TRBV15 and TRBJ2-7; 8 bases are a match to TRBD2. The CDR3 runs 16 residues. J lost 4 bases, V lost 1 base, and 9 bases had no gene match. Germline V gene lookup returns CDR1 LNHNV and CDR2 YYDKDF (reference sequence).